Sequencing of this T cell receptor (beta chain) was carried out in a study of blood T cell repertoires in COVID-19. Overall study context: Whether acute or convalescent, the COVID-19 samples came from the United States, Italy and Spain.

In the original workflow: Amplifying reference gene primers gave estimates of nucleated cell counts. Repertoires were generated with immunoSEQ multiplex PCR, while TCRdb's copy carries only in-frame clones and drops some. V and J calls and clone size follow that table, whereas D and trimming were derived from the DNA. This sample has roughly 360,000 clones, with roughly 86% found just once. Participants spanned ages about 18 to 100 years and resided in roughly 22 US areas. CDR3 length equals 17 residues. Germline trimming cut 2 bases from V and 1 base from J; bases unmatched to any gene: 9. CDR1 is SGHDN, CDR2 FVKESK, per germline.

The sample consisted of PBMCs or T cells enriched from blood (not recorded which). V gene TRBV14 combines with J gene TRBJ1-1, with 8 nucleotides matching TRBD1. The receptor comes from a man in his thirties or forties who had recovered from COVID-19. CDR3: CASSQIRNRGSNTEAFF. The CDR3, as DNA: TGTGCCAGCAGCCAAATCCGGAACAGGGGGTCGAACACTGAAGCTTTCTTT.